A single sample is the source of the 9 T cell receptor beta chains below, sequenced in a study of CD8+ T cells in alopecia areata. Sequencing templates came from extracted RNA that was reverse transcribed into cDNA. Profiled with immunoSEQ multiplex PCR; TCRdb holds only in-frame clones, not every one. The sample shows 140,000 to 150,000 clones, about 59% of them seen only once. Treatment indicated: oral pan-JAK inhibitor, 5-10 mg twice daily. Material: CD8+ T cells sorted from blood, obtained at week 4, from a patient treated with tofacitinib. Receptors originate from a human donor with alopecia areata.

This chain connects TRBV9 to TRBJ1-1; possibly TRBD1 for D (5 bases). The CDR3 extends over 18 amino acids. Trimming took 0 bases from V and 0 from J, leaving 18 bases between them. CDR1 is SGDLS and CDR2 is YYNGEE in the germline V gene. The CDR3 nucleotides read TGTGCCAGCAGCGTAGGGAGCCCGGGGACCCTATTGAACACTGAAGCTTTCTTT. Translated: CASSVGSPGTLLNTEAFF.

There are a few counts of this clone. The chain employs TRBV16 and TRBJ1-6, with D possibly being TRBD1 (5 bases). Looked up from germline, CDR1 is KGHSY and CDR2 is FQNENV. The CDR3 is 13 amino acids. V lost 4 bases, J lost 8 bases, and 9 bases lay in between. The CDR3 sequence is CASSRQIYSPLHF. The CDR3 DNA reads TGTGCCAGCAGCCGACAGATTTATTCACCCCTCCACTTT.

The CDR3 here is CASSWNRATYEQYF. CDR3 DNA sequence: TGTGCCAGCAGCTGGAACAGGGCCACCTACGAGCAGTACTTC. The chain links TRBV5-6 to TRBJ2-7, with D maybe TRBD1 (6 bases). Deletions cut 3 bases from V and 2 bases from J, with 12 bases between. The germline gives CDR1 SGHDT, CDR2 YYEEEE. The CDR3 consists of 14 residues.

This clone has a handful of counts. In the same sample, other DNA sequences code for this CDR3. The rearrangement joins TRBV7-2 to TRBJ2-7; D unresolved. Trimming cost V 1 base and J 7 bases, with 5 bases left between them. The CDR3 runs to 11 residues. The V gene's germline CDR1 is SGHTA and CDR2 FQGNSA. Here the CDR3 reads CASSLGREQYF. Written as DNA, the CDR3 is TGTGCCAGCAGCTTAGGTCGTGAGCAGTACTTC.

The chain recombines TRBV6-5 with TRBJ2-5; D possibly corresponds to TRBD2 (5 bases). The closer fit of TRBJ2-7 to the DNA end suggests the J call may be wrong. The V gene's germline CDR1 is MNHEY and CDR2 SVGAGI. The CDR3 spans 13 residues. The CDR3 coding sequence is TGTGCCAGCAGTTACGAACGGGGCTACGAGCAGTACTTC. Translated, it gives CASSYERGYEQYF.

Only a few counts were recorded for this clone. The rearrangement joins TRBV9 to TRBJ2-3; D may be TRBD1 or TRBD2 (5 bases each). V shed 2 bases and J shed 2 bases, with 9 bases lying between them. In germline, CDR1 is SGDLS, CDR2 YYNGEE. CDR3 length: 14 amino acids. CDR3 in amino acids: CASSVSGPTDTQYF. The CDR3 DNA reads as TGTGCCAGCAGCGTGTCGGGGCCCACAGATACGCAGTATTTT.

This chain links TRBV4-3 with TRBJ1-4; D gene uncertain. The length of the CDR3 is 15 residues. The V end was cut by 4 bases, the J end by 0 bases, with 9 bases between. Germline loops: CDR1 LGHNA, CDR2 YSLEER. As DNA, the CDR3 is TGCGCCAGCAGCCGAATCCAGGCAACTAATGAAAAACTGTTTTTT. This sequence encodes CASSRIQATNEKLFF.

The chain has TRBV5-1 and TRBJ2-7, with D possibly matching TRBD1 (6 bases). Trimming removed 4 bases at V and 2 bases at J, with 16 bases between. There are 15 residues in the CDR3. Germline loops: CDR1 SGHRS, CDR2 YFSETQ. The chain's CDR3 is CASSGGTGQPYEQYF. CDR3 in DNA: TGCGCCAGCAGCGGAGGCACAGGGCAACCCTACGAGCAGTACTTC.

V and J are TRBV27 and TRBJ1-1, with D maybe TRBD1 (5 bases). This CDR3 is 12 amino acids long. In germline, CDR1 is MNHEY, CDR2 SMNVEV (reference sequence). With 2 bases removed from V and 8 bases from J, the gap between germline ends came to 9 bases. This CDR3 is CASSLGSGEAFF. CDR3 coding DNA: TGTGCCAGCAGTTTAGGGTCAGGGGAAGCTTTCTTT.